A single sample is the source of the 22 T cell receptor beta chains below, sequenced in a study of cytotoxic CD8 clonotypes in ibrutinib-treated CLL. Sequencing used immunoSEQ multiplex PCR; TCRdb keeps in-frame clones, though not all of them. Of about 7,000 clones listed, 60% to 80% are singletons. Source: PBMCs, taken before ibrutinib treatment. These receptors came from a human donor with chronic lymphocytic leukemia.

This chain's CDR3 is CASSRGGTGNYEQYF. The CDR3 nucleotides read TGCGCCAGCAGCAGAGGGGGGACAGGGAACTACGAGCAGTACTTC. V and J are TRBV5-1 and TRBJ2-7; 9 nucleotides match TRBD1. Germline values: CDR1 SGHRS, CDR2 YFSETQ. V trimming: 4 bases; J trimming: 3 bases; junction bases outside the gene matches: 8. The CDR3 sequence is 15 residues long.

The rearrangement uses TRBV6-5 and TRBJ1-3; a weak D match, TRBD1 (6 bases). Germline assignment: CDR1 MNHEY and CDR2 SVGAGI. The CDR3 loop spans 14 amino acids. Between the trimmed V and J ends, which lost 6 bases and 2 bases, there was a span of 11 bases. CDR3 in DNA: TGTGCCAGCAGAACAACAGGGACTGGAAACACCATATATTTT. Translated, it gives CASRTTGTGNTIYF.

This clone was found a few times. This rearrangement joins TRBV5-6 to TRBJ2-5; no definite D call. V was clipped by 3 bases and J by 0 bases, with 6 bases between them. This CDR3 contains 13 residues. CDR1 and CDR2 (germline): SGHDT, YYEEEE. The CDR3 reads CASSSPDQETQYF. Written as DNA, the CDR3 is TGTGCCAGCAGCTCGCCAGACCAAGAGACCCAGTACTTC.

The chain joins TRBV10-1 to TRBJ1-6; 7 nucleotides align to TRBD1. The CDR3 covers 14 residues. Trimming took 8 bases from V and 7 from J; bases not matched to a gene: 8. Germline V gives CDR1 WNHNN, CDR2 SYGVQD (reference sequence). The CDR3 DNA follows: TGCGCCAGCGGCAGACAGGGAAGGAATTCACCCCTCCACTTT. Residues: CASGRQGRNSPLHF.

The rearrangement joins TRBV5-1 to TRBJ2-7; 7 nucleotides align to TRBD1. The germline gives CDR1 SGHRS, CDR2 YFSETQ. J was trimmed by 4 bases and V by 0 bases; bases with no gene match: 4. The length of the CDR3 is 14 residues. In DNA form, the CDR3 reads TGCGCCAGCAGCTTGGACAGGGGCGTTTACGAGCAGTACTTC. It translates to CASSLDRGVYEQYF.

The chain joins TRBV6-5 to TRBJ2-3; 10 bases are shared with TRBD2. The length of the CDR3 is 15 residues. Germline trimming cut 2 bases from V and 6 bases from J; bases unmatched to any gene: 5. Per germline, CDR1 MNHEY and CDR2 SVGAGI. The CDR3 DNA is TGTGCCAGCAGTTACAGCGGGGGGGCGGGGGATACGCAGTATTTT. Translation gives CASSYSGGAGDTQYF.

Only one count was recorded for this clone. The chain is built from TRBV6-5 and TRBJ1-6; 8 bases match TRBD1. Germline V gene sequence: CDR1 MNHEY, CDR2 SVGAGI. This CDR3 has 15 amino acids. Germline trimming cut 0 bases from V and 10 bases from J; bases unmatched to any gene: 5. The CDR3 spells CASSYSARGRSPLHF. The CDR3 nucleotides are TGTGCCAGCAGTTACTCGGCCAGGGGGCGGTCACCCCTCCACTTT.

This chain links TRBV19 with TRBJ1-4, with TRBD1 matching over 8 bases. Germline V gene lookup returns CDR1 LNHDA and CDR2 SQIVND (reference sequence). This CDR3 has 15 amino acids. V shed 4 bases and J 4 bases; nucleotides not matched to a gene: 5. This chain's CDR3 is CASSKTGGRNEKLFF. Here the CDR3 DNA reads TGTGCCAGTAGTAAAACAGGGGGTCGTAATGAAAAACTGTTTTTT.

CDR3 amino acids: CAIADRITAEAFF. Written as DNA, the CDR3 is TGTGCCATCGCTGACAGGATTACGGCTGAAGCTTTCTTT. The chain couples TRBV10-3 to TRBJ1-1; D might be TRBD1 (6 bases). From germline, CDR1 is ENHRY and CDR2 SYGVKD. CDR3 length equals 13 residues. The V and J ends lost 8 bases and 6 bases respectively, with 16 bases between them.

This clone was found a few times. The chain is built from TRBV5-1 and TRBJ1-1, with TRBD1 matching over 7 bases. CDR3 length equals 14 residues. With 0 bases clipped from V and 3 bases from J, the junction kept 2 bases outside the gene matches. Germline assignment: CDR1 SGHRS and CDR2 YFSETQ. The CDR3 sequence: CASSLDGTDTEAFF. The DNA for the CDR3 is TGCGCCAGCAGCTTGGACGGGACAGACACTGAAGCTTTCTTT.

The chain employs TRBV6-5 and TRBJ2-2; D uncertain. Deletions cut 2 bases from V and 7 bases from J, with 14 bases between. The CDR3 runs to 15 residues. From germline, CDR1 is MNHEY and CDR2 SVGAGI. CDR3 protein: CASSYVAQPGGELFF. CDR3 coding DNA: TGTGCCAGCAGTTACGTAGCACAGCCAGGCGGGGAGCTGTTTTTT.

CDR3 in amino acids: CASSASWTSYNEQFF. Written as DNA, the CDR3 is TGTGCCAGCAGTGCTTCCTGGACCTCCTACAATGAGCAGTTCTTC. The V gene is TRBV25-1, the J gene TRBJ2-1, with D uncertain. The CDR3 contains 15 residues. From germline, CDR1 is MGHDK and CDR2 SYGVNS. The V end was cut by 4 bases, the J end by 0 bases, with 10 bases between.

The chain joins TRBV11-2 to TRBJ2-5, with D possibly being TRBD1 or TRBD2 (5 bases each). Germline V gene lookup returns CDR1 SGHAT and CDR2 FQNNGV. Between the trimmed V and J ends, which lost 6 bases and 1 base, there was a span of 9 bases. The CDR3 is made up of 13 amino acids. CDR3 region: CASRPGAQETQYF. CDR3 nucleotides: TGTGCCAGCAGACCCGGGGCCCAAGAGACCCAGTACTTC.

This clone was observed a single time. The CDR3 spells CASSPVAGQYNEQFF. The CDR3 DNA reads as TGTGCCAGCAGCCCTGTAGCGGGACAGTACAATGAGCAGTTCTTC. The V call is TRBV7-6, the J call TRBJ2-1; D possibly corresponds to TRBD2 (8 bases). The CDR3 loop spans 15 amino acids. V was shortened by 5 bases and J by 4 bases, with 15 bases between the two germline ends. Germline V gene lookup returns CDR1 SGHVS and CDR2 FNYEAQ.

V and J are TRBV30 and TRBJ2-1; 9 bases map to TRBD1. This CDR3 is 14 amino acids long. Germline V lookup: CDR1 GTSNPN, CDR2 SVGIG (reference sequence). The trim removed 4 bases at V and 9 bases at J, leaving 10 bases unmatched. This chain's CDR3 is CAWIKGQGWGEQFF. The CDR3 DNA is TGTGCCTGGATTAAGGGACAGGGTTGGGGTGAGCAGTTCTTC.

V is TRBV18 and J is TRBJ2-7; D not resolved. The CDR3 has 14 amino acids. Germline CDR1 reads KGHSH; CDR2 reads LQKENI. The V and J ends lost 3 bases and 2 bases respectively, with 11 bases between them. The CDR3 DNA is TGTGCCAGCTCACCCAGGACCGGCGCCTACGAGCAGTACTTC. This codes for CASSPRTGAYEQYF.

The chain is built from TRBV29-1 and TRBJ2-3, with D possibly TRBD2 on 6 matching bases. This CDR3 is 14 amino acids long. V lost 7 bases and J lost 2, with 16 bases in between. From germline, CDR1 is SQVTM and CDR2 ANQGSEA. The CDR3 region is CSAASRGSTDTQYF. CDR3 DNA: TGCAGCGCCGCCTCGCGGGGATCCACAGATACGCAGTATTTT.

In this sample, this clone turned up once. The V call is TRBV19, the J call TRBJ1-1; tentative D call: TRBD1 (5 bases). The CDR3 has 15 amino acids. V was clipped by 7 bases and J by 3 bases, with 18 bases between them. Germline CDR1 and CDR2: LNHDA and SQIVND (reference sequence). Written as DNA, the CDR3 is TGTGCCAGTATCGACGGGGCGGCGGGGGACACTGAAGCTTTCTTT. Its protein is CASIDGAAGDTEAFF.

V gene TRBV18 combines with J gene TRBJ2-5; D is undetermined. CDR1 is KGHSH and CDR2 is LQKENI in the germline V gene. The CDR3 extends over 12 amino acids. Trimming removed 3 bases from V and 2 bases from J, with 4 bases in between. CDR3 amino acids: CASSPTQETQYF. The CDR3 coding sequence is TGTGCCAGCTCACCCACACAAGAGACCCAGTACTTC.

V gene TRBV7-9 combines with J gene TRBJ2-2; D ambiguous. Between the trimmed V and J ends, which lost 1 base and 6 bases, there was a span of 6 bases. The V gene's germline CDR1 is SEHNR and CDR2 FQNEAQ (reference sequence). The CDR3 totals 13 residues. CDR3 loop: CASSLVRAGELFF. The CDR3 bases are TGTGCCAGCAGCTTAGTCCGGGCCGGGGAGCTGTTTTTT.

This chain connects TRBV4-2 to TRBJ2-7, with TRBD2 identical over 10 bases. The J segment lost 6 bases and the V segment lost 0 bases, leaving 8 bases of the junction unmatched. Germline V gene data show CDR1 as LGHNA and CDR2 as YNFKEQ. The CDR3 length is 16 residues. The DNA for the CDR3 is TGTGCCAGCAGCCAAGATACTGCTAGCGGGAGTTCCGAGCAGTACTTC. Translation: CASSQDTASGSSEQYF.

The chain uses TRBV29-1 and TRBJ1-2; no clear D gene. The CDR3 runs to 15 residues. Deletions cut 5 bases from V and 4 bases from J, with 20 bases between. Germline assignment: CDR1 SQVTM and CDR2 ANQGSEA. In nucleotides, the CDR3 is TGCAGCGTTCCCCGCACCGGGATTGTTGGCTATGGCTACACCTTC. It codes for CSVPRTGIVGYGYTF.